This is a list of T cell receptor beta chains from one sample in a study of blood T cell repertoires in COVID-19. Here immunoSEQ multiplex PCR was the method, and the copy in TCRdb shows in-frame clones only, minus some. The data contain nearly 95,000 clones, over 65% of them seen just once; the ten biggest clones take up 3.9%. Sequencing used peripheral blood. The receptors were gathered from an older man with COVID-19, enrolled during active disease. Both conserved end residues are part of each CDR3. D genes are given only for firm matches. Rows may omit the clone size; those that give it use once, few, many or a size class.

clone_size	j_call	d_call	v_call	cdr3_aa	cdr3_nt
.	TRBJ2-1	.	TRBV7-2	CASSLARQNNEQFF	TGTGCCAGCAGCTTAGCCCGACAGAACAATGAGCAGTTCTTC
few	TRBJ2-7	TRBD1	TRBV29-1	CSVGQGGEQYF	TGCAGCGTTGGACAGGGCGGCGAGCAGTACTTC
.	TRBJ2-7	TRBD2	TRBV27	CASSYGTSGIYEQYF	TGTGCCAGCAGTTACGGGACTAGCGGGATCTACGAGCAGTACTTC
few	TRBJ2-3	.	TRBV28	CASLPAGTDTQYF	TGTGCCAGCCTTCCCGCAGGGACAGATACGCAGTATTTT
.	TRBJ2-3	TRBD1	TRBV4-1	CASSQDVSGQLTDTQYF	TGCGCCAGCAGCCAAGATGTCTCGGGACAGCTCACAGATACGCAGTATTTT
few	TRBJ2-2	TRBD2	TRBV2	CASSLAGVTAGELFF	TGTGCCAGCAGTCTAGCGGGAGTAACGGCCGGGGAGCTGTTTTTT
.	TRBJ1-2	TRBD1	TRBV19	CASSTTGTGLYGYTF	TGTGCCAGTAGTACTACCGGGACAGGGCTATATGGCTACACCTTC
.	TRBJ2-7	TRBD2	TRBV5-4	CASSPRGGSYEQYF	TGTGCCAGCAGCCCCCGGGGAGGGAGCTACGAGCAGTACTTC
.	TRBJ1-6	.	TRBV30	CAWSAVGAPLHF	TGTGCCTGGAGTGCTGTGGGAGCACCCCTCCACTTT
.	TRBJ2-7	TRBD2	TRBV5-1	CASSAGTSGPGYEQYF	TGCGCCAGCAGCGCCGGGACTAGCGGGCCCGGCTACGAGCAGTACTTC
.	TRBJ2-3	TRBD2	TRBV11-2	CASSSRTSGTTTDTQYF	TGTGCCAGCAGCTCCCGGACTAGCGGGACAACCACAGATACGCAGTATTTT
many	TRBJ1-2	.	TRBV9	CASSVRPTDYGYTF	TGTGCCAGCAGCGTTCGGCCGACAGACTATGGCTACACCTTC
.	TRBJ2-1	.	TRBV9	CASSPSGNYNEQFF	TGTGCCAGCAGCCCCAGCGGAAACTACAATGAGCAGTTCTTC
.	TRBJ2-1	TRBD2	TRBV6-5	CASSPGTSGYNEQFF	TGTGCCAGCAGCCCCGGGACTAGCGGATACAATGAGCAGTTCTTC
.	TRBJ2-1	TRBD2	TRBV7-8	CASTAGTTLYNEQFF	TGTGCCAGCACCGCCGGGACTACCTTGTACAATGAGCAGTTCTTC
few	TRBJ2-7	.	TRBV7-9	CASLPQGSAEQYF	TGTGCCAGCCTTCCTCAGGGTTCGGCCGAGCAGTACTTC
.	TRBJ2-2	TRBD2	TRBV4-1	CASSAPAWGGNTGELFF	TGCGCCAGCAGCGCGCCGGCCTGGGGGGGGAACACCGGGGAGCTGTTTTTT
few	TRBJ2-6	.	TRBV2	CASRRRSGSGANVLTF	TGTGCCAGCAGACGAAGGTCAGGGTCCGGGGCCAACGTCCTGACTTTC
.	TRBJ2-7	TRBD2	TRBV11-2	CASSAGTSGPLGEQYF	TGTGCCAGCAGCGCTGGGACTAGCGGCCCCCTCGGCGAGCAGTACTTC
.	TRBJ1-5	.	TRBV19	CASSIRRGLQPQHF	TGTGCCAGTAGTATACGGAGGGGTCTACAGCCCCAGCATTTT
.	TRBJ1-2	TRBD1	TRBV19	CASNRGDNYGYTF	TGTGCCAGTAACAGGGGGGACAACTATGGCTACACCTTC
.	TRBJ2-5	.	TRBV3-1/TRBV3-2	CASSQAWSQYF	TGTGCCAGCAGCCAAGCGTGGAGCCAGTACTTC
.	TRBJ1-5	.	TRBV28	CASSLNPGDRQPQHF	TGTGCCAGCAGTTTAAACCCAGGGGACCGTCAGCCCCAGCATTTT
.	TRBJ2-3	TRBD2	TRBV6-2/TRBV6-3	CASSARRGRGAGDTQYF	TGTGCCAGCAGCGCCCGACGCGGGAGGGGAGCAGGAGATACGCAGTATTTT
.	TRBJ2-3	TRBD1	TRBV5-6	CASSLDRGTDTQYF	TGTGCCAGCAGCTTGGACAGGGGAACAGATACGCAGTATTTT
few	TRBJ1-5	.	TRBV19	CASRDRRGQPQHF	TGTGCCAGTAGGGACCGGAGGGGTCAGCCCCAGCATTTT
.	TRBJ2-2	.	TRBV28	CASSSRFGRNSGTGELFF	TGTGCCAGCAGTTCTCGTTTTGGGAGAAATTCGGGGACCGGGGAGCTGTTTTTT
.	TRBJ2-7	TRBD1	TRBV5-1	CASSLAGTGRDEQYF	TGCGCCAGCAGCTTGGCTGGGACAGGGCGTGACGAGCAGTACTTC
.	TRBJ1-4	.	TRBV4-3	CASSQQSRPEKLFF	TGCGCCAGCAGCCAACAAAGCCGCCCGGAAAAACTGTTTTTT
.	TRBJ2-1	.	TRBV7-7	CASSTTGGEQFF	TGTGCTAGCAGCACAACCGGGGGTGAGCAGTTCTTC
.	TRBJ2-3	TRBD2	TRBV7-2	CASSRTSGPGGDTQYF	TGTGCCAGCAGCCGGACTAGCGGACCTGGAGGAGATACGCAGTATTTT
.	TRBJ2-1	TRBD1	TRBV25-1	CASSVYRGLGEQFF	TGTGCCAGCAGTGTTTACAGGGGGCTCGGTGAGCAGTTCTTC
.	TRBJ2-5	TRBD1	TRBV14	CASSRTGRQETQYF	TGTGCCAGCAGCCGGACAGGAAGACAAGAGACCCAGTACTTC
.	TRBJ2-1	TRBD1	TRBV28	CASSSDRVPYNEQFF	TGTGCCAGCAGTAGCGACAGGGTTCCCTACAATGAGCAGTTCTTC
.	TRBJ1-4	TRBD1	TRBV18	CASSLDRGYEKLFF	TGTGCCAGCTCATTGGACAGGGGGTACGAAAAACTGTTTTTT
.	TRBJ2-5	.	TRBV11-2	CASTNYAGQETQYF	TGTGCCAGCACTAACTACGCGGGACAAGAGACCCAGTACTTC
.	TRBJ1-3	.	TRBV6-1	CASSEAVGGSGNTIYF	TGTGCCAGCAGTGAAGCGGTGGGGGGCTCTGGAAACACCATATATTTT
.	TRBJ2-7	.	TRBV30	CASEAGLSAHEQYF	TGTGCCTCGGAGGCGGGACTCTCGGCCCACGAGCAGTACTTC
.	TRBJ1-2	.	TRBV6-2/TRBV6-3	CASSYSTANYGYTF	TGTGCCAGCAGTTACTCGACAGCTAACTATGGCTACACCTTC
.	TRBJ2-5	TRBD1	TRBV4-1	CASSQGGGQGKETQYF	TGCGCCAGCAGCCAAGGGGGGGGACAGGGGAAAGAGACCCAGTACTTC
.	TRBJ1-2	.	TRBV4-3	CASSQPGRGGYTF	TGCGCCAGCAGCCAGCCAGGGCGAGGTGGCTACACCTTC
.	TRBJ2-1	.	TRBV12-3/TRBV12-4	CASSLRGIEQFF	TGTGCCAGCAGTTTAAGAGGGATTGAGCAGTTCTTC
.	TRBJ2-5	.	TRBV7-6	CASSLAGRLTQETQYF	TGTGCCAGCAGCTTAGCGGGCAGATTGACCCAAGAGACCCAGTACTTC
.	TRBJ1-5	.	TRBV18	CASSGLGGSGNQPQHF	TGTGCCAGCTCAGGCTTGGGGGGGAGTGGCAATCAGCCCCAGCATTTT
.	TRBJ1-4	.	TRBV28	CASSLYYPGDQRHEKLFF	TGTGCCAGCAGTTTATACTACCCAGGGGATCAGAGGCATGAAAAACTGTTTTTT
.	TRBJ2-5	.	TRBV2	CASGPGRETQYF	TGTGCCAGCGGGCCCGGCAGAGAGACCCAGTACTTC
.	TRBJ1-1	TRBD1	TRBV3-1/TRBV3-2	CASSQARQGNTEAFF	TGTGCCAGCAGCCAAGCCCGACAGGGGAACACTGAAGCTTTCTTT
.	TRBJ2-5	TRBD2	TRBV3-1/TRBV3-2	CASGASGGNQETQYF	TGTGCCAGCGGGGCTAGCGGGGGTAATCAAGAGACCCAGTACTTC
.	TRBJ2-5	.	TRBV27	CASSPKGWQETQYF	TGTGCCAGCAGTCCTAAGGGGTGGCAAGAGACCCAGTACTTC
large	TRBJ1-5	.	TRBV28	CASSLVEATNQPQHF	TGTGCCAGCAGTTTAGTTGAGGCCACCAATCAGCCCCAGCATTTT
.	TRBJ2-7	TRBD2	TRBV5-1	CASSPVAGEEQYF	TGCGCCAGCAGCCCAGTAGCGGGTGAAGAGCAGTACTTC
once	TRBJ2-7	TRBD2	TRBV4-3	CASSQEGGGEQYF	TGCGCCAGCAGCCAAGAAGGCGGGGGCGAGCAGTACTTC
.	TRBJ2-5	TRBD2	TRBV6-2/TRBV6-3	CASSEGGSGLAYQETQYF	TGTGCCAGCAGTGAGGGGGGGTCGGGACTAGCGTACCAAGAGACCCAGTACTTC
.	TRBJ1-1	TRBD1	TRBV2	CASSLDPGQDMNTEAFF	TGTGCCAGCAGCCTTGACCCGGGACAGGATATGAACACTGAAGCTTTCTTT